Listed below are T cell receptor beta chains from one sample, sequenced in a study of blood T cell repertoires in COVID-19. TCRdb keeps only in-frame clones here, not all; method: immunoSEQ multiplex PCR. The sample carries about 91,000 clones, more than 75% recorded once. Sequencing used peripheral blood. The receptor source for this set is a woman older than 75 with active COVID-19. Both conserved end residues are part of each CDR3. A D gene is named only where the DNA matches it firmly. Where a row states a size, it is once, few, many or the class of an expanded clone; other rows omit it.

-	TRBJ1-1	TRBV18	-	CASSPTYGNTEAFF	TGTGCCAGCTCACCTACTTATGGGAACACTGAAGCTTTCTTT
-	TRBJ1-4	TRBV28	-	CASSFSQKKLFF	TGTGCCAGCAGTTTTTCACAGAAAAAACTGTTTTTT
-	TRBJ2-7	TRBV28	-	CASSRYRRAGLYEQYF	TGTGCCAGCAGTAGGTACAGGAGGGCGGGTCTCTACGAGCAGTACTTC
TRBD2	TRBJ2-2	TRBV25-1	-	CASSPIGEGRNTGELFF	TGTGCCAGCAGCCCCATTGGGGAGGGCCGAAACACCGGGGAGCTGTTTTTT
TRBD2	TRBJ2-2	TRBV13	-	CASSGGLAGGGTGELFF	TGTGCCAGCAGCGGTGGACTAGCGGGAGGAGGTACCGGGGAGCTGTTTTTT
-	TRBJ2-1	TRBV9	-	CASSVGLPREQFF	TGTGCCAGCAGCGTGGGACTTCCTCGGGAGCAGTTCTTC
TRBD1	TRBJ2-7	TRBV19	-	CASSWTGALRGEQYF	TGTGCCAGTAGTTGGACAGGCGCCCTTCGCGGCGAGCAGTACTTC
-	TRBJ2-7	TRBV30	few	CAWQAQGGQYF	TGTGCCTGGCAAGCCCAGGGTGGGCAGTACTTC
TRBD2	TRBJ2-5	TRBV11-2	-	CASSSRLAGAYETQYF	TGTGCCAGCAGCTCCAGACTAGCGGGAGCGTATGAGACCCAGTACTTC
TRBD1	TRBJ2-3	TRBV19	-	CASSSRGTDTQYF	TGTGCCAGTAGTAGCAGGGGGACAGATACGCAGTATTTT
TRBD1	TRBJ2-2	TRBV28	-	CASRRQGGGGELFF	TGTGCCAGCAGGAGACAGGGGGGGGGCGGGGAGCTGTTTTTT
TRBD1	TRBJ1-1	TRBV25-1	-	CASLGTVNTEAFF	TGTGCCAGCCTCGGGACAGTAAACACTGAAGCTTTCTTT
-	TRBJ1-2	TRBV4-1	-	CASSLPLGGRNYGYTF	TGCGCCAGCAGCCTGCCACTTGGAGGGCGCAACTATGGCTACACCTTC